By share of the sample, the clone carrying this T cell receptor (delta chain) is medium-sized. Its target is not known. Purity of the sorted Vdelta1+ thymocytes ranged from roughly 98% to 99.6%. CDR1 and CDR2 (germline): GEAIGNYY, EKD. This CDR3 has 16 amino acids. Sequences come from RNA converted to cDNA by reverse transcription. The CDR3 regions were amplified by multiplex PCR from V-gene primers to a constant-region primer. TCRdb re-called the multiplex PCR reads through CATT. This sample carries roughly 25,000 delta-chain clones, 29% of them seen once, and the ten largest clones take approximately 1.4%. The record originates from a study of Vδ1+ human thymocytes. Study results and caveats: Approximately 20% of thymic delta-chain sequences were Vdelta2, with few Vdelta3, unlike blood Vdelta1+ controls. The authors advised highly purified populations and single-cell validation. Thymic TRG and TRD repertoires appeared highly polyclonal, with Gaussian CDR3 length distributions.

This chain uses TRDV2 with TRDJ3, with a weak D call TRDD3 (5 bases). This sequence originates from a boy under two years old who had congenital heart surgery. The specimen sequenced was Vdelta1+ gamma-delta thymocytes from the thymus. Subset reported: FACS-sorted CD3+ TCRalphabeta- TCRVdelta1+ TCRVdelta2- thymocytes. CDR3 DNA sequence: TGTGCATCTAGGGGGGTTTTCTCCTGGGACACCCGACAGATGTTTTTC. Translated: CASRGVFSWDTRQMFF.